This T cell receptor (beta chain) was recorded in a study of T cell changes during pregnancy in multiple sclerosis (dated by TCRdb to about 2019). About the full investigation: The study examined how the T cell repertoire changed over the course of pregnancy in women with multiple sclerosis.

Library preparation used the immunoSEQ multiplex PCR assay. Imported from immuneACCESS, the table was reduced by TCRdb to in-frame sequences with V and J called. These copies leave out some clones; in studies compared against another copy, an unresolved V gene accounts for under half, and the cause of the remainder is not known. The sample contains about 44,000 clones, about 95% of them found a single time. Together, the top ten hold 0.89% of the sample. The sample holds one count of this clone. What this receptor recognizes is not known. One base away there is no much larger clone; base qualities are not given. V loses 5 bases of germline sequence and J loses 8 bases, and the interval between the two ends is 18 bases. For CDR1 and CDR2, the germline V gene lists SGHAT and FQNNGV. The CDR3 starts with the cysteine, ends with the phenylalanine, and has 14 residues. CDR3 DNA is the only sequence kept; it has 42 bases, read in frame from the first base.

Sample: peripheral blood, taken in the second trimester of pregnancy. Recombination connected TRBV11-2 to TRBJ1-1, with the D gene not confidently named. This sequence originates from a female donor with multiple sclerosis, enrolled in a pregnancy study. The bases read TGTGCCAGCAGCCAAACCCGGGGTGAGGGCGAAGCTTTCTTT. It specifies CASSQTRGEGEAFF.